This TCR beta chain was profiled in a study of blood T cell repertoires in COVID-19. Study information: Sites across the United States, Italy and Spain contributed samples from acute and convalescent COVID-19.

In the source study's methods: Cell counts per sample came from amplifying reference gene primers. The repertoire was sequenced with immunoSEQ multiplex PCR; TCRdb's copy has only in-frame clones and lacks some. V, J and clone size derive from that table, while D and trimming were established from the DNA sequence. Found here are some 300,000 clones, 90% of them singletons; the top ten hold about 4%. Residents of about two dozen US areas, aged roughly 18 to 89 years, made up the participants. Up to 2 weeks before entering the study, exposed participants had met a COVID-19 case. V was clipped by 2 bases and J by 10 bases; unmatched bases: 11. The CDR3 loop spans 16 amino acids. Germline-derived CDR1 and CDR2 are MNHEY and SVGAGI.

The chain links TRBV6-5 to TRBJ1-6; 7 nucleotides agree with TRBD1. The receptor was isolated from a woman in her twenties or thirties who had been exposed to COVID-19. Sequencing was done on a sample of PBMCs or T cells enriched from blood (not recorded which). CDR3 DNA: TGTGCCAGCAGTTACGGGGAAGGCCAGGGGGTGTCACCCCTCCACTTT. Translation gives CASSYGEGQGVSPLHF.